This T cell receptor beta chain stems from a study of T cells in women clearing cervical HPV infection. Study context: Controls gave blood once infection was undetectable; cases at lesion identification. Study-wide points: A classifier using richness and V gene abundances reached an AUC of nearly 0.85.

Genomic DNA, averaging about 1,100 ng per sample, yielded TCR beta CDR3 via immunoSEQ. TCRdb's copy holds only in-frame clones and misses some; the assay was immunoSEQ multiplex PCR. Across about 14,000 clones, the top ten clones capture less than 10% of the sample. Cervical HPV DNA detected by MY09/MY11 PCR, typed by dot-blot. Details on this clone: The antigen remains undetermined. The read terminates 3 residues before the CDR3 end, so the remaining end is supplied by the germline J gene.

V was trimmed by 4 bases and J by 5 bases, leaving 17 bases between them. The CDR3 is made up of 15 amino acids. The germline V gene has CDR1 LNHDA and CDR2 SQIVND (reference sequence). This sequence originates from a woman aged 18 to 75 with a cervical HPV16 infection that either progressed to CIN3+ or cleared (not recorded which). The gene calls are TRBV19 and TRBJ1-2; no reliable D call. Sequenced sample: blood buffy coat. CDR3 in amino acids: CASSTNPQNRYGYTF. The sequenced part of the CDR3 DNA is TGTGCCAGTAGTACGAACCCACAGAATAGGTATGGC.